These T cell receptor beta chains were read from a single sample in a study of T cell changes during pregnancy in multiple sclerosis. Generated by immunoSEQ multiplex PCR, the TCRdb table keeps only in-frame clones and is missing some. The sample includes about 38,000 clones, about 90% seen only once; the top ten take 0.3% to 0.4%. Source: CD4+ T cells from peripheral blood mononuclear cells, taken in the third trimester of pregnancy. All receptors derive from a female donor in good health, enrolled as a control in a pregnancy study. Each CDR3 is given with its conserved first and last residue. Fields, in order: J gene, V gene, CDR3 length, clone size, CDR3 protein. Expanded clones get a size class; other rows say once, few or many, or leave the size out.

>TRBJ2-3|TRBV6-6|16|.
CASNYGQLAGTDTQYF
>TRBJ1-3|TRBV19|16|.
CASSIDFEDTGNTIYF
>TRBJ2-5|TRBV2|16|.
CASKRTGQGSRETQYF
>TRBJ1-2|TRBV11-3|19|.
CASNSVEEGLRGPNYGYTF
>TRBJ1-1|TRBV18|15|.
CASSPADRGLIEAFF
>TRBJ2-1|TRBV15|17|.
CATSRDRGQGAFNEQFF
>TRBJ2-1|TRBV29-1|13|.
CSGGQGGSNEQFF
>TRBJ1-6|TRBV6-6|14|.
CASKAAQGASPLHF
>TRBJ2-1|TRBV19|14|.
CASSSTSGYNEQFF
>TRBJ2-1|TRBV25-1|14|.
CASSKTSFYNEPFF
>TRBJ2-2|TRBV19|14|.
CASGIAGGVGELFF
>TRBJ2-1|TRBV10-2|13|.
CASGRELYNEQFF
>TRBJ2-7|TRBV7-8|15|.
CASSLAPSGEYEQYF
>TRBJ1-2|TRBV7-9|13|.
CASSFRDSYGYTF
>TRBJ2-1|TRBV2|15|.
CASQREVTTYNEQFF
>TRBJ1-2|TRBV6-1|13|.
CASTLPGDAGYTF
>TRBJ2-7|TRBV29-1|13|.
CSAARDYSYEQYF
>TRBJ2-1|TRBV9|15|.
CASRLTGATSNEQFF
>TRBJ1-5|TRBV2|12|.
CASSVGRQPQHF
>TRBJ2-5|TRBV4-2|13|.
CASSQDWTGTQYF
>TRBJ2-2|TRBV18|14|.
CASSTRQITGELFF
>TRBJ2-5|TRBV5-6|15|.
CASSSGRYPYETQYF
>TRBJ2-3|TRBV12-5|16|.
CASGQPSGRNLVTQYF
>TRBJ2-5|TRBV15|16|.
CATSRDAASGGLPQYF
>TRBJ1-2|TRBV28|14|.
CASSAGTGPYGYTF
>TRBJ2-2|TRBV4-2|15|.
CASSQDGLPMGELFF
>TRBJ1-1|TRBV2|13|.
CASTRQGGTEAFF
>TRBJ2-1|TRBV7-6|11|.
CASSGANEQFF
>TRBJ1-1|TRBV27|15|.
CASSPLGQGGTEAFF
>TRBJ1-6|TRBV5-6|14|once
CASSLMSPNSPLHF
>TRBJ2-3|TRBV5-4|16|.
CASRSGLADKTDTQYF
>TRBJ1-5|TRBV6-6|13|.
CASRQTGGQPQHF
>TRBJ2-5|TRBV6-4|14|.
CASSELGSSKTQYF
>TRBJ1-3|TRBV7-2|15|.
CASSLGGGGGTTIYF
>TRBJ2-7|TRBV5-1|17|.
CASSLTLNRGNAYEQYF
>TRBJ1-5|TRBV4-1|15|once
CASSQGEFSNQPQHF
>TRBJ1-1|TRBV19|16|.
CASSRGTGRLNTEAFF
>TRBJ1-6|TRBV7-9|16|.
CASSRTGGGLGSPLHF
>TRBJ2-7|TRBV7-2|14|.
CASRPPSLAGEQYF